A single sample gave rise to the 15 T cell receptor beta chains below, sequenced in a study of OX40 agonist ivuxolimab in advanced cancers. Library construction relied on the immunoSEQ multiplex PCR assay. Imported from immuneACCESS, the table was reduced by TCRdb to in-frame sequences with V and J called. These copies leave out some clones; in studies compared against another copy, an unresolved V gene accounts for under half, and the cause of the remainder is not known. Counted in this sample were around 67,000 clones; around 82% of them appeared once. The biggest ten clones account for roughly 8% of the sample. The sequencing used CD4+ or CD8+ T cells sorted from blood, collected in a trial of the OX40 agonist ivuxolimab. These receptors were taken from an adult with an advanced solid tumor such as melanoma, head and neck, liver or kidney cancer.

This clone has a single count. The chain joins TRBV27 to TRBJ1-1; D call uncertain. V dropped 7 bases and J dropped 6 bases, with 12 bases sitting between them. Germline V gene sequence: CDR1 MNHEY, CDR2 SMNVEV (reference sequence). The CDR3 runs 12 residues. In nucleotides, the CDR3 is TGTGCCAGCATCGGAACTTATTCTGAAGCTTTCTTT. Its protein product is CASIGTYSEAFF.

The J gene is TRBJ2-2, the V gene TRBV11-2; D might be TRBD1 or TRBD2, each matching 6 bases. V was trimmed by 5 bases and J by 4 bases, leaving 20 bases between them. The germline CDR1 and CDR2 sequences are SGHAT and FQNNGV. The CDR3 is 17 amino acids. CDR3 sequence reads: CASSVHLGGLGTGELFF. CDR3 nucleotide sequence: TGTGCCAGCAGCGTCCACCTTGGGGGGCTAGGCACCGGGGAGCTGTTTTTT. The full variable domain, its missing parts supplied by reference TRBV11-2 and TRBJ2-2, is EAGVAQSPRYKIIEKRQSVAFWCNPISGHATLYWYQQILGQGPKLLIQFQNNGVVDDSQLPKDRFSAERLKGVDSTLKIQPAKLEDSAVYLCASSVHLGGLGTGELFFGEGSRLTVL.

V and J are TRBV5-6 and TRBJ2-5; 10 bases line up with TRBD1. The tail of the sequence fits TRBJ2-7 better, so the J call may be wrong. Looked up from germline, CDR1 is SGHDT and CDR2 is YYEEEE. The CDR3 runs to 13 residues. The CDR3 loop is CASSGTGAGEQYF. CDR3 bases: TGTGCCAGCAGCGGGACAGGGGCCGGCGAGCAGTACTTC.

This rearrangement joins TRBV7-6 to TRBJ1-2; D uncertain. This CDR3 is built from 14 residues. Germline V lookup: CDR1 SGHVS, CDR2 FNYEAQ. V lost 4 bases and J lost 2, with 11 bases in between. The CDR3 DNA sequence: TGTGCCAGCAGCTCCCATGACGGGAACTATGGCTACACCTTC. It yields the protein CASSSHDGNYGYTF.

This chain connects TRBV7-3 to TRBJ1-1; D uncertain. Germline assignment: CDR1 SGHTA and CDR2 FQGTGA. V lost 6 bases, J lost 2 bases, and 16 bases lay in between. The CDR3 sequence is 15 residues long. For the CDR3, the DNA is TGTGCCAGCAGTTCTTCCGGGCCCCGAAACACTGAAGCTTTCTTT. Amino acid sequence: CASSSSGPRNTEAFF.

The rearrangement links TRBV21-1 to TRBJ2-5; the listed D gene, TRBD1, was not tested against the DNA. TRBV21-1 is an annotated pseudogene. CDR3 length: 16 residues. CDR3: CASSNEHRVPQETQYF. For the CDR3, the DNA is TGTGCCAGCAGCAACGAACACAGGGTCCCCCAAGAGACCCAGTACTTC.

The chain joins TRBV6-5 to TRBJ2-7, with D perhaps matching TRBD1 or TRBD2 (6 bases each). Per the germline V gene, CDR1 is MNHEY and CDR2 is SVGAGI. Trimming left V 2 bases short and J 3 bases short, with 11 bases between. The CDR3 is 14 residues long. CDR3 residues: CASSYVGGGYEQYF. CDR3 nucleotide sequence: TGTGCCAGCAGTTACGTAGGAGGGGGCTACGAGCAGTACTTC.

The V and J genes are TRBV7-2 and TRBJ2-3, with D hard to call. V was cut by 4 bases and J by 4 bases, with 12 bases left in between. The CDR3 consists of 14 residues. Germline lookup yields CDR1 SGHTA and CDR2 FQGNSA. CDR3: CASSYSSGADTQYF. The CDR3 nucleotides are TGTGCCAGCAGCTACAGTAGTGGGGCAGATACGCAGTATTTT.

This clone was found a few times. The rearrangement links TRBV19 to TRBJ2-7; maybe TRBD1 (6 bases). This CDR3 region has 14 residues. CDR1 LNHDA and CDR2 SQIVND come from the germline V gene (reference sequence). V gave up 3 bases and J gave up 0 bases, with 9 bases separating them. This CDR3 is CASSIQGPSYEQYF. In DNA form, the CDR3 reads TGTGCCAGTAGTATCCAGGGGCCCTCCTACGAGCAGTACTTC.

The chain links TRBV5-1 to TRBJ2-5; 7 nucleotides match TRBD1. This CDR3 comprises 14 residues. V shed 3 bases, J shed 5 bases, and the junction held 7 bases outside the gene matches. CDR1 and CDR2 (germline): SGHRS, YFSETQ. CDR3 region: CASSWRTGVETQYF. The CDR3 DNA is TGCGCCAGCAGCTGGCGTACAGGGGTCGAGACCCAGTACTTC. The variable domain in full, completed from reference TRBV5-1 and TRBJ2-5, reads KAGVTQTPRYLIKTRGQQVTLSCSPISGHRSVSWYQQTPGQGLQFLFEYFSETQRNKGNFPGRFSGRQFSNSRSEMNVSTLELGDSALYLCASSWRTGVETQYFGPGTRLLVL.

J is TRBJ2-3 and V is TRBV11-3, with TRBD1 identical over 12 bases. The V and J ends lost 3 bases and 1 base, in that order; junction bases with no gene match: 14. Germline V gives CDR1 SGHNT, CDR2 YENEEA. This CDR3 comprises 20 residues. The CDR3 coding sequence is TGTGCCAGCAGCTTCGCCCTCGGGACAGGGGGCCCTAAGCGCACAGATACGCAGTATTTT. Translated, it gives CASSFALGTGGPKRTDTQYF.

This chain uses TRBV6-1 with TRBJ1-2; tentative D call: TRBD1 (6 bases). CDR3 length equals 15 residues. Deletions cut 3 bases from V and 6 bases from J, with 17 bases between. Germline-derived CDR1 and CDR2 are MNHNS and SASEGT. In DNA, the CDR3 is TGTGCCAGCAGTGATTTGGGGGCGCAGGATCATGGCTACACCTTC. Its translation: CASSDLGAQDHGYTF.

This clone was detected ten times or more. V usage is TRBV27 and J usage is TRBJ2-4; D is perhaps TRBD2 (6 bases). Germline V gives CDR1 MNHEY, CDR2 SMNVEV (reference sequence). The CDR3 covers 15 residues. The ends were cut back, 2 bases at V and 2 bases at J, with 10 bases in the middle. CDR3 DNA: TGTGCCAGCAGTTTAGTGGAGGGTACCAAAAACATTCAGTACTTC. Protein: CASSLVEGTKNIQYF.

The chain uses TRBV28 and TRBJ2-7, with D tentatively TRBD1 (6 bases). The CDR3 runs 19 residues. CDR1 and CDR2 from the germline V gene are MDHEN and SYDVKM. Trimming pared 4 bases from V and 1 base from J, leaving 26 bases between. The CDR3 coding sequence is TGTGCCAGCAGTTCCGCATCCCGGGACAAGGAGAGAGTATCCTACGAGCAGTACTTC. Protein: CASSSASRDKERVSYEQYF.

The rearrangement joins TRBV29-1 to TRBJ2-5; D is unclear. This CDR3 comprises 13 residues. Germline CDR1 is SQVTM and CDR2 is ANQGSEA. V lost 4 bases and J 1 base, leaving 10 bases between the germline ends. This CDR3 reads CSVASQLQETQYF. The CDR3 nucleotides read TGCAGCGTTGCGAGTCAGCTCCAAGAGACCCAGTACTTC.